This TCR beta chain was profiled in a study of cytomegalovirus exposure and HLA in healthy donors. Findings and caveats of the study: In a later analysis, donors in an Asian-associated ancestry cluster reportedly had fewer N-insertions in productive TCRs than the cohort mean.

As regards this clone: Its antigen is not identified.

Unrecorded immune exposure was likely among donors, who were nominally healthy when sampled. PCR employed 60 Vbeta and 13 Jbeta primers. Profiling relied on immunoSEQ multiplex PCR, and the TCRdb table lists in-frame clones only, not all of them. The table shows over 120,000 clones, with around 9.7% occurring only once. The sample comprised PBMCs. The receptor comes from a man between 45 and 60 years old in good health and CMV-seronegative.

The CDR3 sequence: CASSSRDRDYEQYF. The CDR3 DNA reads as TGTGCCAGCAGCTCTCGAGACAGAGACTACGAGCAGTACTTC. The chain couples TRBV12-1 to TRBJ2-7; the D call of TRBD1 is as the table states it, not checked on the DNA. TRBV12-1 is tagged as a pseudogene. The CDR3 length is 14 residues.